This T cell receptor beta chain emerged from a study of blood T cell repertoires in COVID-19. The wider study: Specimens from acute and convalescent COVID-19 originated in the United States, Italy and Spain. T cells, B-cell-depleted T cells, or PBMCs supplied cDNA or gDNA.

Authors' methods: Nucleated cell counts were estimated from reference gene primer amplification. Sequencing used immunoSEQ multiplex PCR; TCRdb keeps in-frame clones, though not all of them. V and J calls and clone size are given by that table; D and trimming were obtained from the DNA. Of tens of thousands of clones listed, around nine tenths are singletons. V lost 5 bases, J lost 8 bases, and 9 bases stayed unmatched. The CDR3 is 15 amino acids. CDR1 SGHTA and CDR2 FQGTGA come from the germline V gene. The rearrangement links TRBV7-3 to TRBJ2-1, with TRBD2 identical over 10 bases. Sequencing was carried out using peripheral blood. The receptor was isolated from a woman aged 45-60 years with active or convalescent COVID-19. Here the CDR3 DNA reads TGTGCCAGCAGCCCTACTAGCGGGATTTACGATGAGCAGTTCTTC. Amino acids: CASSPTSGIYDEQFF.